This T cell receptor beta chain originates from a study of shared T cell receptors in the human thymus. Assay: immunoSEQ multiplex PCR; the TCRdb copy retains only in-frame clones and omits some. This sample has roughly 710,000 clones, with 70% to 90% found just once. The CDR3 runs to 18 residues. The ends lost 5 bases at V and 5 bases at J; junction bases unmatched: 17. Germline loops: CDR1 SGHRS, CDR2 YFSETQ. With regard to this clone: The same CDR3 also results from other DNA sequences found in this sample.

This same sample was also part of a study on human thymus T cells.

Source material: thymocytes. The chain employs TRBV5-1 and TRBJ2-1; 9 bases match TRBD1. The TCR comes from a girl under two years old with a congenital heart defect. CDR3 protein: CASRGQGFGGIGDNEQFF. CDR3 DNA: TGCGCCAGCAGAGGACAGGGGTTCGGGGGGATCGGAGACAATGAGCAGTTCTTC.